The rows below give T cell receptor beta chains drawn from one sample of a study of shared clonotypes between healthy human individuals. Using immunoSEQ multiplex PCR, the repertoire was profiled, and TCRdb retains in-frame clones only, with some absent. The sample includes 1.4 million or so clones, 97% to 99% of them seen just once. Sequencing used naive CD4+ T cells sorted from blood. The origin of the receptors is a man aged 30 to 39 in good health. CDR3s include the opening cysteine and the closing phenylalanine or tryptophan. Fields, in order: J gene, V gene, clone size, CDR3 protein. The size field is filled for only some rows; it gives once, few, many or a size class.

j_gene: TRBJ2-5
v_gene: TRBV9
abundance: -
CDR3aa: CASSVDGGGGVETQYF

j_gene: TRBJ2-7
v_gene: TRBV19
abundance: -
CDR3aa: CASSRRGLLEQYF

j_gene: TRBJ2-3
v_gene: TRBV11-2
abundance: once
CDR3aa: CASSFGTRATDTQYF

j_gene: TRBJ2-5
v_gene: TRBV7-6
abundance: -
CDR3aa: CASSPVVDSQETQYF

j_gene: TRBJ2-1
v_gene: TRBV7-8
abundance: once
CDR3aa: CASSFDRGNEQFF

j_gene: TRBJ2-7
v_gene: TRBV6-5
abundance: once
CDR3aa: CASSQTGGGEQYF

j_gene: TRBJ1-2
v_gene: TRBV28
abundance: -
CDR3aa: CASRRGAHAYGYTF

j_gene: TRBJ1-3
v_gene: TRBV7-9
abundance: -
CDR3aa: CASSLPGQGSTGNTIYF

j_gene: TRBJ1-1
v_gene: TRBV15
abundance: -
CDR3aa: CATSDKGRTEAFF

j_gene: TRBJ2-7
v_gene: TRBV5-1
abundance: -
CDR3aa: CASRYDRENEQYF

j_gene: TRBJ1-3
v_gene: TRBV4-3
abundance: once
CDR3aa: CASSRRPSSGNTIYF

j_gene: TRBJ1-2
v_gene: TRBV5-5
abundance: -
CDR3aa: CASSLGTGNGYTF